The clone carrying this T cell receptor (beta chain) has just a few counts. This entry belongs to a study of identical twins. This CDR3 has 13 amino acids. With 1 base removed from V and 0 bases from J, the gap between germline ends came to 6 bases. Germline lookup yields CDR1 DFQATT and CDR2 SNEGSKA (reference sequence). MiXCR was run by TCRdb on the 5' RACE reads, yielding one entry per CDR3 protein. Of about 530,000 distinct CDR3 sequences in the sample, around 22% are singletons; the top ten hold approximately 0.52%. These same records also appear under a second study, on yellow fever vaccine responses in identical twins.

The source is a woman between 18 and 29 years old in good health. The V and J genes are TRBV20-1 and TRBJ1-1; perhaps TRBD1 as D (5 bases). The sequencing sample was made of CD4+ T cells sorted from blood. CDR3 in amino acids: CSARVGVNTEAFF. CDR3 DNA sequence: TGCAGTGCTAGAGTAGGGGTGAACACTGAAGCTTTCTTT.